This TCR beta chain originates from a study of blood T cell repertoires in COVID-19. Study overall: Acute and convalescent COVID-19 samples came from the United States, Italy and Spain. The analysed material was cDNA or gDNA that came from T cells, B-cell-depleted T cells, or PBMCs.

Data came from immunoSEQ multiplex PCR; TCRdb stores just in-frame clones and leaves some out. Of under 300,000 clones listed, 85% are singletons. Germline V gives CDR1 KGHDR, CDR2 SFDVKD. V was trimmed by 2 bases and J by 2 bases, leaving 9 bases between them. The CDR3 runs 15 residues. Source material: peripheral blood. The clonotype originates from a human donor in a cohort sampled during active COVID-19. The chain employs TRBV24-1 and TRBJ2-1, with no clear D. CDR3 sequence: CATSDSRYPYNEQFF. The CDR3 nucleotides are TGTGCCACCAGTGATTCCCGTTATCCCTACAATGAGCAGTTCTTC.